A single sample is the source of the 6 T cell receptor beta chains below, sequenced in a study of metastatic and nonmetastatic thyroid tumors. TCRdb reanalyzed the PCR reads via MiXCR. The table lists tens of thousands of clones, about 25% of them singletons. Nobody among the patients had been given any treatment before thyroid surgery. Sequenced: blood. These receptors all stem from a female donor with papillary thyroid cancer or a benign thyroid nodule (not recorded which). Some clones in this sample may be carry-over from other donors' samples.

CDR3 DNA sequence: TGTGCCAGCAGCCTCCAGAGTCGACCAGGCTACGAGCAGTACTTC. It translates to CASSLQSRPGYEQYF. This chain joins TRBV5-5 and TRBJ2-7; no clear D gene. CDR3 length equals 15 residues. The V gene's germline CDR1 is SGHKS and CDR2 YYEKEE (reference sequence). Trimming pared 4 bases from V and 3 bases from J, leaving 17 bases between.

There are many counts of this clone. J is TRBJ2-7 and V is TRBV3-1; D might be TRBD1 (5 bases). V was trimmed by 6 bases and J by 1 base, leaving 10 bases between them. The CDR3 contains 13 residues. The germline gives CDR1 LGHDT, CDR2 YNNKEL (reference sequence). For the CDR3, the DNA is TGTGCCAGCAGATTCAGGGATTCCTACGAGCAGTACTTC. Amino acid sequence: CASRFRDSYEQYF.

This clone was picked up many times. Other DNA variants within this sample encode the same CDR3. The chain joins TRBV5-1 to TRBJ2-1; TRBD2 aligns across 8 bases. This CDR3 region has 17 residues. CDR1 is SGHRS, CDR2 YFSETQ, per germline. V lost 4 bases and J lost 7; bases outside the gene matches: 16. The CDR3 loop reads CASSGRSLSGRENEQFF. CDR3 sequence (DNA): TGCGCCAGCAGCGGCCGTTCTCTAAGCGGGAGAGAAAATGAGCAGTTCTTC.

This clone was observed a few times. The chain joins TRBV7-2 to TRBJ2-3; TRBD2 matches 15 bases. This CDR3 is 19 amino acids long. CDR1 is SGHTA, CDR2 FQGNSA, per germline. The V segment lost 4 bases and the J segment 2 bases; nucleotides outside the gene matches: 10. CDR3 DNA: TGTGCCAGCAGCTATCAAGGGACTAGCGGGAGGCCCTTCACAGATACGCAGTATTTT. This encodes CASSYQGTSGRPFTDTQYF.

V and J are TRBV7-1 and TRBJ2-6, with unresolved D. TRBV7-1 is flagged as an ORF with uncertain function. Trimming stripped 5 bases from V and 0 bases from J, with 23 bases between. This CDR3 has 20 amino acids. CDR3 sequence reads: CASSPHPPNPFSSGANVLTF. DNA for the CDR3: TGTGCCAGCAGCCCACACCCGCCCAACCCATTTTCCTCTGGGGCCAACGTCCTGACTTTC.

This clone was observed a few times. The V and J genes are TRBV29-1 and TRBJ1-1; D unresolved. This CDR3 region has 12 residues. Trimming stripped 3 bases from V and 5 bases from J, with 10 bases between. Germline V gene lookup returns CDR1 SQVTM and CDR2 ANQGSEA. CDR3 loop: CSVEGRKTEAFF. The CDR3 DNA reads as TGCAGCGTTGAGGGTCGAAAGACTGAAGCTTTCTTT.